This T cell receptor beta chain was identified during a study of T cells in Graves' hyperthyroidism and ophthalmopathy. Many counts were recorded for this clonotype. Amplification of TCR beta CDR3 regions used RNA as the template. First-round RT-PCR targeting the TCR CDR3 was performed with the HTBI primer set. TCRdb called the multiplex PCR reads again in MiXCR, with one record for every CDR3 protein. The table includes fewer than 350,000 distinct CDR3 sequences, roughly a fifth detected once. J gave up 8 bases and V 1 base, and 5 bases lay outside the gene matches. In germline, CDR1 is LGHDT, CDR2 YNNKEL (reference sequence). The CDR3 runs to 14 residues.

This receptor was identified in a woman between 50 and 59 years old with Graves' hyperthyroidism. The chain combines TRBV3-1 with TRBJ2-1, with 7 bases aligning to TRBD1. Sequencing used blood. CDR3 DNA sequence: TGTGCCAGCAGCCAAGTAACAGGGGTCCATGAGCAGTTCTTC. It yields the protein CASSQVTGVHEQFF.